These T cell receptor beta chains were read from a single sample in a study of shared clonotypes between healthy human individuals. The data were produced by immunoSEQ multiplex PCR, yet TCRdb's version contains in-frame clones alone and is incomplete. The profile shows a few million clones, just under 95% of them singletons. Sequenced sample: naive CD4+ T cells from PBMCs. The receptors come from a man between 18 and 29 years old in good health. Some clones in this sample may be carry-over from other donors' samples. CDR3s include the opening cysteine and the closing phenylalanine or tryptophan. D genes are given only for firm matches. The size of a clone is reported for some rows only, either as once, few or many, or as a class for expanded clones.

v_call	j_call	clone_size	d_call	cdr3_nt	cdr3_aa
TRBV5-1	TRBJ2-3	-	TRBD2	TGCGCCAGCAGCTTGGGGGGAAGCGGGAGCGGAAGCACAGATACGCAGTATTTT	CASSLGGSGSGSTDTQYF
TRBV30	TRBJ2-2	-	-	TGTGCTCTATCAGTGAACACCGGGGAGCTGTTTTTT	CALSVNTGELFF
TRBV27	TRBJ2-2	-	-	TGTGCCAGGCGGGGACATCGCACCGGGGAGCTGTTTTTT	CARRGHRTGELFF
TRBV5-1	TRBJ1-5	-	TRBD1	TGCGCCAGCAGCTTTAGAGGTATGGACAGGAAGAAGTCCAATCAGCCCCAGCATTTT	CASSFRGMDRKKSNQPQHF
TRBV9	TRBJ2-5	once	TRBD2	TGTGCCAGCAGCGAAACACCTTATAGCGGGAGTGGGGAGACCCAGTACTTC	CASSETPYSGSGETQYF
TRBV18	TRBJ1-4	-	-	TGTGCCAGCTCACCGGACAGAACAACTAATGAAAAACTGTTTTTT	CASSPDRTTNEKLFF
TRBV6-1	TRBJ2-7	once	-	TGTGCCAGCAGTGAAAACAGTTACGAGCAGTACTTC	CASSENSYEQYF
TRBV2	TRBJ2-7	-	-	TGTGCCAGCAGTGCCCATTACGAGCAGTACTTC	CASSAHYEQYF
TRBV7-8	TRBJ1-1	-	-	TGTGCCAGCAGCTGGGAACGGGCGAGGAACACTGAAGCTTTCTTT	CASSWERARNTEAFF
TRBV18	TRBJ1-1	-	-	TGTGCCAGCTCACCAAATGGGCGGATGAACACTGAAGCTTTCTTT	CASSPNGRMNTEAFF
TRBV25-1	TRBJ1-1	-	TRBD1	TGTGCCAGCAGTGCGCACTATTACAGGGGAGGGATGAACACTGAAGCTTTCTTT	CASSAHYYRGGMNTEAFF
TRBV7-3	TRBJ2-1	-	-	TGTGCCAGCAGCTCCAGGGGCGATGAGCAGTTCTTC	CASSSRGDEQFF
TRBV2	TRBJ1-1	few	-	TGTGCCAGCAGGATAGACAACTGGGGAACTGAAGCTTTCTTT	CASRIDNWGTEAFF
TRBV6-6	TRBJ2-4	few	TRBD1	TGTGCCAGCAGCCTGATAGGGGGCGCAGCAAACATTCAGTACTTC	CASSLIGGAANIQYF
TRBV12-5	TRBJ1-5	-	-	TGTGCTAGTGGTTTGGCGCGGAGCGTTTGTATTAGCAATCAGCCCCAGCATTTT	CASGLARSVCISNQPQHF
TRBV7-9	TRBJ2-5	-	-	TGTGCCAGCAGCTTAGCGGGGCGGGGAGAGACCCAGTACTTC	CASSLAGRGETQYF